The 17 T cell receptor beta chains in this list originate from one sample, sequenced in a study of regulatory T cells in long-lasting Graves disease. Construction of the TCR beta libraries employed iRepertoire HTBI primers in conjunction with Arm-PCR of CDR3 regions. MiXCR was run by TCRdb on the multiplex PCR reads, yielding one entry per CDR3 protein. The sample gives hundreds of thousands of distinct CDR3 sequences, under 25% of which show up once; approximately 6.4% is in the top ten. Time point noted: persistent/refractory GD, antithyroid drugs over 5 years with positive TRAb. Construction of the TCR library relied on RNA isolated from PBMCs. This material consisted of peripheral blood mononuclear cells (PBMCs), taken when the disease was refractory, from a patient treated with antithyroid drugs. The receptor set was obtained from a female donor with Graves disease.

The sample holds many counts of this clonotype. The J gene is TRBJ2-5, the V gene TRBV15; perhaps TRBD2 as D (9 bases). The length of the CDR3 is 16 residues. Per the germline V gene, CDR1 is LNHNV and CDR2 is YYDKDF (reference sequence). V lost 0 bases and J 7 bases, leaving 18 bases between the germline ends. CDR3 residues: CATSRDLAGGTGTQYF. CDR3 DNA: TGTGCCACCAGCAGAGATCTCGCGGGAGGGACAGGGACCCAGTACTTC.

The chain joins TRBV5-1 to TRBJ1-4, with D perhaps matching TRBD1 (5 bases). Trimming took 2 bases from V and 7 from J, leaving 15 bases between them. This CDR3 spans 15 amino acids. Germline CDR1 is SGHRS and CDR2 is YFSETQ. The CDR3 DNA sequence: TGCGCCAGCAGCTTACAAGGGGAAGGAATTGAAAAACTGTTTTTT. This translates into CASSLQGEGIEKLFF. The whole variable domain, remainder taken from reference TRBV5-1 and TRBJ1-4, is KAGVTQTPRYLIKTRGQQVTLSCSPISGHRSVSWYQQTPGQGLQFLFEYFSETQRNKGNFPGRFSGRQFSNSRSEMNVSTLELGDSALYLCASSLQGEGIEKLFFGSGTQLSVL.

This clonotype was seen repeatedly, ten times or more. This chain links TRBV6-2 or TRBV6-3 with TRBJ2-5; D remains unclear. V lost 0 bases, J lost 1 base, and 6 bases lay in between. CDR3 size: 14 residues. Germline V lookup: CDR1 MNHEY, CDR2 SVGEGT. Written as DNA, the CDR3 is TGTGCCAGCAGTTACTCGAACTCCCAAGAGACCCAGTACTTC. It specifies CASSYSNSQETQYF.

This clonotype occurred many times. V usage is TRBV20-1 and J usage is TRBJ2-7; weak D call: TRBD1 (8 bases). V gave up 8 bases and J gave up 4 bases, with 18 bases separating them. This CDR3 contains 13 residues. Germline V CDR1 and CDR2: DFQATT, SNEGSKA (reference sequence). The DNA for the CDR3 is TGCAGTAGTAAAGGACAGGGACTATACGAGCAGTACTTC. Translated: CSSKGQGLYEQYF.

J is TRBJ1-2 and V is TRBV28; a weak D match, TRBD1 (6 bases). The V end was cut by 5 bases, the J end by 3 bases, with 13 bases between. CDR1 is MDHEN, CDR2 SYDVKM, per germline. The CDR3 totals 14 residues. For the CDR3, the DNA is TGTGCCAGCAGTCAATCAGGGGTAGACTATGGCTACACCTTC. It is translated as CASSQSGVDYGYTF.

Details on this clonotype: Possible read error: a much larger clone is one base away. The J gene is TRBJ1-4, the V gene TRBV6-1; D is possibly TRBD1 (5 bases). Germline assignment: CDR1 MNHNS and CDR2 SASEGT. This CDR3 has 15 amino acids. The V and J ends lost 4 bases and 6 bases respectively, with 15 bases between them. DNA for the CDR3: TGTGCCAGCAGTGCATCGGGACGGGAGGATGAAAAACTGTTTTTT. Amino acid sequence: CASSASGREDEKLFF.

This clonotype was counted many times. The chain combines TRBV7-8 with TRBJ2-5; TRBD1 agrees at 7 bases. The CDR3 extends over 13 amino acids. Looked up from germline, CDR1 is SGHVS and CDR2 is FQNEAQ. The ends lost 5 bases at V and 5 bases at J; junction bases unmatched: 5. The CDR3 DNA follows: TGTGCCAGCAGCGGGGACAGTATGGAGACCCAGTACTTC. It yields the protein CASSGDSMETQYF.

V is TRBV7-9 and J is TRBJ1-4; D uncertain. Trimming cost V 3 bases and J 8 bases, with 10 bases left between them. The CDR3 loop spans 13 amino acids. CDR1 is SEHNR, CDR2 FQNEAQ, per germline (reference sequence). Here the CDR3 reads CASSFGKYEKLFF. CDR3 DNA sequence: TGTGCCAGCAGCTTTGGGAAGTACGAAAAACTGTTTTTT.

About this clonotype itself: One base away lies a much larger clone, so this may be a sequencing read error. The V and J genes are TRBV19 and TRBJ1-1; D is ambiguous. This CDR3 region has 11 residues. The germline V gene encodes CDR1 LNHDA and CDR2 SQIVND (reference sequence). V was clipped by 10 bases and J by 3 bases, with 9 bases between them. This CDR3 reads CATDQDTEAFF. DNA for the CDR3: TGTGCCACCGACCAGGACACTGAAGCTTTCTTT.

V and J are TRBV24-1 and TRBJ2-2; TRBD2 matches at 8 bases. Per germline, CDR1 KGHDR and CDR2 SFDVKD. The CDR3 sequence is 15 residues long. V was pared by 6 bases and J by 4 bases, with 6 bases of the junction left unmatched. CDR3 nucleotide sequence: TGTGCCACCAGTCGCGGGGGGCAGAGCACCGGGGAGCTGTTTTTT. Residues: CATSRGGQSTGELFF.

This clonotype was seen a few times. The V gene is TRBV5-6, the J gene TRBJ1-1; TRBD1 aligns across 7 bases. Germline CDR1 reads SGHDT; CDR2 reads YYEEEE. CDR3 length: 12 amino acids. V trimming: 6 bases; J trimming: 6 bases; junction bases outside the gene matches: 5. This CDR3 reads CASNDRVAEAFF. The DNA for the CDR3 is TGTGCCAGCAACGACAGGGTTGCTGAAGCTTTCTTT.

With regard to this clonotype: A much larger clonotype is one base distant, so this may be a read error. The chain employs TRBV27 and TRBJ2-5, with a weak D call TRBD1 (6 bases). Germline loops: CDR1 MNHEY, CDR2 SMNVEV (reference sequence). This CDR3 region has 15 residues. The CDR3 bases are TGTACCAGCAGTGTAAGGACAGAATTAAAAGAGACCCAGTACTTC. It codes for CTSSVRTELKETQYF.

The sample holds many counts of this clonotype. The chain carries TRBV28 and TRBJ2-6; TRBD2 matches at 10 bases. The J segment lost 3 bases and the V segment lost 3 bases, leaving 5 bases of the junction unmatched. Germline CDR1 MDHEN, CDR2 SYDVKM. The CDR3 runs 17 residues. Written as DNA, the CDR3 is TGTGCCAGCAGTTTGGGAGCGGGGGGGCTTGGGGCCAACGTCCTGACTTTC. It specifies CASSLGAGGLGANVLTF.

This clonotype was found a few times. This chain connects TRBV6-1 to TRBJ1-5, with TRBD1 matching over 7 bases. Germline values: CDR1 MNHNS, CDR2 SASEGT. After removal of 7 bases from V and 0 bases from J, the junction contained 12 bases not matched to a gene. The CDR3 spans 17 residues. The CDR3 here is CASILEGGGYSNQPQHF. The CDR3 DNA reads as TGTGCCAGCATCCTAGAGGGAGGGGGCTATAGCAATCAGCCCCAGCATTTT.

The chain carries TRBV7-9 and TRBJ1-2, with D perhaps matching TRBD1 (6 bases). The CDR3 sequence is 16 residues long. Trimming took 1 base from V and 3 from J, leaving 15 bases between them. Germline CDR1 reads SEHNR; CDR2 reads FQNEAQ (reference sequence). The CDR3: CASSLGAGALDYGYTF. DNA for the CDR3: TGTGCCAGCAGCTTAGGGGCAGGGGCTTTAGACTATGGCTACACCTTC.

This clonotype was recorded at least ten times. CDR3 bases: TGTGCCAGCAGTCCCCTCACGTTGGGCCCCTACGAGCAGTACTTC. It translates to CASSPLTLGPYEQYF. The V and J genes are TRBV28 and TRBJ2-7, with D unresolved. The length of the CDR3 is 15 residues. Germline CDR1 reads MDHEN; CDR2 reads SYDVKM. The V gene lost 5 bases and the J gene lost 2 bases, with 16 bases spanning the gap.

The table lists this clonotype with many counts. The chain uses TRBV7-8 and TRBJ2-7; TRBD2 might be the D (6 bases). CDR1 is SGHVS, CDR2 FQNEAQ, per germline. CDR3 length: 17 amino acids. V was cut by 5 bases and J by 6 bases, with 26 bases left in between. The chain's CDR3 is CASSLTSLYGGAGEQYF. For the CDR3, the DNA is TGTGCCAGCAGCCTAACCTCTCTATACGGGGGTGCCGGCGAGCAGTACTTC.